The 20 T cell receptor beta chains presented below share a single source sample, sequenced in a study of blood T cell repertoires in COVID-19. TCRdb's copy holds only in-frame clones and misses some; the assay was immunoSEQ multiplex PCR. This repertoire shows about 210,000 clones, 65% to 90% found once; its top ten account for around 4%. The sample was PBMCs or T cells enriched from blood (not recorded which). The receptor source for this set is a woman in her 30s who had been exposed to COVID-19.

The V and J genes are TRBV11-2 and TRBJ2-7, with 7 positions matching TRBD1. Per germline, CDR1 SGHAT and CDR2 FQNNGV. The ends lost 0 bases at V and 6 bases at J; junction bases unmatched: 5. The CDR3 is 14 residues long. CDR3 residues: CASSLDQGVGEQYF. The CDR3 coding sequence is TGTGCCAGCAGCTTAGATCAGGGGGTAGGCGAGCAGTACTTC. Looking up the rest from reference TRBV11-2 and TRBJ2-7 gives the full variable domain: EAGVAQSPRYKIIEKRQSVAFWCNPISGHATLYWYQQILGQGPKLLIQFQNNGVVDDSQLPKDRFSAERLKGVDSTLKIQPAKLEDSAVYLCASSLDQGVGEQYFGPGTRLTVT.

The rearrangement uses TRBV28 and TRBJ2-1; D is ambiguous. Germline V gene sequence: CDR1 MDHEN, CDR2 SYDVKM. The length of the CDR3 is 15 residues. V lost 3 bases to trimming and J lost 6 bases, with 15 bases between them. The CDR3: CASSLSQLLANEQFF. CDR3 nucleotide sequence: TGTGCCAGCAGTTTGTCACAGCTACTGGCCAATGAGCAGTTCTTC.

The rearrangement uses TRBV21-1 and TRBJ1-6; the listed D gene, TRBD1, was not tested against the DNA. TRBV21-1 represents a pseudogene. The length of the CDR3 is 15 residues. The CDR3 region has the DNA TGTGCCAGCCCCAAGGGACAGGGGAATGAGGCACCCCTCCACTTT. This codes for CASPKGQGNEAPLHF.

The V gene is TRBV5-1, the J gene TRBJ1-4; 11 positions match TRBD1. Germline V gene data show CDR1 as SGHRS and CDR2 as YFSETQ. Trimming took 4 bases from V and 0 from J; bases not matched to a gene: 5. This CDR3 region has 17 residues. The CDR3 bases are TGCGCCAGCAGCCTCGGACAGGGGGCATCAACTAATGAAAAACTGTTTTTT. It yields the protein CASSLGQGASTNEKLFF. Based on the CDR3 plus reference TRBV5-1 and TRBJ1-4, the full variable domain is KAGVTQTPRYLIKTRGQQVTLSCSPISGHRSVSWYQQTPGQGLQFLFEYFSETQRNKGNFPGRFSGRQFSNSRSEMNVSTLELGDSALYLCASSLGQGASTNEKLFFGSGTQLSVL.

The J gene is TRBJ2-7, the V gene TRBV9; maybe TRBD1 (6 bases). Germline CDR1 reads SGDLS; CDR2 reads YYNGEE. The CDR3 consists of 15 residues. V lost 4 bases and J 5 bases, leaving 19 bases between the germline ends. The CDR3 DNA sequence: TGTGCCAGCAGCTCTTCGGACAGACCAGACCACGAGCAGTACTTC. This translates into CASSSSDRPDHEQYF.

This clone was counted between two and nine times. The J gene is TRBJ2-7, the V gene TRBV2; 7 bases match TRBD1. After removal of 5 bases from V and 2 bases from J, the junction contained 3 bases not matched to a gene. Germline loops: CDR1 SNHLY, CDR2 FYNNEI. CDR3 length equals 13 residues. This chain's CDR3 is CASSRQGPYEQYF. The DNA of the CDR3 is TGTGCCAGCAGTCGACAGGGACCCTACGAGCAGTACTTC.

The CDR3 DNA is TGTGCCAGCAGCCCCTGGGAGGACGACAGGGGGCGAGGCTACACCTTC. This encodes CASSPWEDDRGRGYTF. The genes are TRBV7-6 and TRBJ1-2; 10 bases are shared with TRBD1. J was trimmed by 8 bases and V by 5 bases; bases with no gene match: 14. Germline V lookup: CDR1 SGHVS, CDR2 FNYEAQ. This CDR3 contains 16 residues.

The rearrangement links TRBV12-3 or TRBV12-4 to TRBJ1-1, with TRBD1 matching over 7 bases. CDR3 size: 13 residues. Trimming at V came to 8 bases and at J to 5 bases, leaving 8 bases not matched to a gene. CDR3 nucleotides: TGTGCCAGCTCCCTAACAGGGGTTACTGAAGCTTTCTTT. It encodes CASSLTGVTEAFF.

As DNA, the CDR3 is TGCGCCAGCAGCGTACAGGGCTATGGCTACACCTTC. Encoded protein: CASSVQGYGYTF. The chain recombines TRBV5-1 with TRBJ1-2, with TRBD1 as a possible D gene (6 bases). The CDR3 sequence is 12 residues long. Germline CDR1 and CDR2: SGHRS and YFSETQ. Deletions cut 4 bases from V and 4 bases from J, with 8 bases between.

The chain employs TRBV5-1 and TRBJ2-3; maybe TRBD2 (5 bases). The CDR3 is 15 residues long. V was shortened by 4 bases and J by 1 base, with 13 bases between the two germline ends. Germline CDR1 SGHRS, CDR2 YFSETQ. CDR3 region: CASSRTRAGTDTQYF. CDR3 bases: TGCGCCAGCAGCCGCACTAGAGCGGGCACAGATACGCAGTATTTT.

V gene TRBV18 combines with J gene TRBJ1-3; TRBD1 is a possible D gene (5 bases). Trimming stripped 2 bases from V and 9 bases from J, with 14 bases between. Per germline, CDR1 KGHSH and CDR2 LQKENI. The CDR3 extends over 14 amino acids. The CDR3 nucleotides read TGTGCCAGCTCACCAATCCCCAACCAGGGCACCATATATTTT. This sequence encodes CASSPIPNQGTIYF.

The chain has TRBV30 and TRBJ1-1, with 9 bases identical to TRBD1. This CDR3 region has 14 residues. From germline, CDR1 is GTSNPN and CDR2 SVGIG (reference sequence). Germline trimming cut 5 bases from V and 0 bases from J; bases unmatched to any gene: 4. CDR3 residues: CAWGTGRMNTEAFF. In DNA, the CDR3 is TGTGCCTGGGGGACAGGGCGCATGAACACTGAAGCTTTCTTT.

J is TRBJ2-7 and V is TRBV15; D is possibly TRBD2 (5 bases). The germline gives CDR1 LNHNV, CDR2 YYDKDF (reference sequence). With 0 bases removed from V and 4 bases from J, the gap between germline ends came to 16 bases. The CDR3 spans 16 residues. CDR3 sequence: CATSRDLEGELYEQYF. The CDR3 DNA is TGTGCCACCAGCAGAGATCTCGAGGGAGAGCTTTACGAGCAGTACTTC.

V gene TRBV6-5 combines with J gene TRBJ2-7; possible D gene TRBD1, 6 bases. The germline V and J ends were trimmed by 0 bases and 0 bases, with 12 bases remaining between them. The CDR3 runs 16 residues. The germline CDR1 and CDR2 sequences are MNHEY and SVGAGI. CDR3 in amino acids: CASSYSAGDHSYEQYF. Written as DNA, the CDR3 is TGTGCCAGCAGTTACTCTGCAGGGGACCACTCCTACGAGCAGTACTTC.

This chain links TRBV29-1 with TRBJ2-7, with TRBD1 as a possible D gene (6 bases). Trimming pared 8 bases from V and 2 bases from J, leaving 13 bases between. The CDR3 spans 12 residues. Per germline, CDR1 SQVTM and CDR2 ANQGSEA. The CDR3 coding sequence is TGCAGCATACCCCCAGGGGCCTACGAGCAGTACTTC. As protein: CSIPPGAYEQYF.

This chain joins TRBV4-2 and TRBJ2-2; tentative D call: TRBD2 (5 bases). In germline, CDR1 is LGHNA, CDR2 YNFKEQ. The CDR3 runs to 18 residues. The V end lost 4 bases, the J end lost 4 bases, and 22 bases lay between the germline ends. CDR3 DNA: TGTGCCAGCAGCCCTGAGCTAGGCGGAGGCCCAGGCACCGGGGAGCTGTTTTTT. This sequence encodes CASSPELGGGPGTGELFF.

CDR3 region: CASSQDRQAVGYTF. The DNA for the CDR3 is TGTGCCAGCAGCCAAGATCGACAGGCGGTCGGCTACACCTTC. This sequence joins TRBV4-2 and TRBJ1-2; D perhaps matches TRBD1 (6 bases). V lost 0 bases and J 8 bases, leaving 13 bases between the germline ends. The V gene's germline CDR1 is LGHNA and CDR2 YNFKEQ. The CDR3 is 14 residues long.

The rearrangement links TRBV27 to TRBJ1-5; D remains ambiguous. V was pared by 3 bases and J by 1 base, with 4 bases between. Germline V gene data show CDR1 as MNHEY and CDR2 as SMNVEV (reference sequence). CDR3 size: 13 residues. CDR3 sequence (DNA): TGTGCCAGCAGTTTCAGGAGCAATCAGCCCCAGCATTTT. It is translated as CASSFRSNQPQHF.

The genes are TRBV1 and TRBJ1-1. TRBV1 is annotated as a pseudogene. The CDR3 is made up of 16 amino acids. In DNA, the CDR3 is TGCACCAGCAGCCAGGGGAGGGGACGGACGAACACTGAAGCTTTCTTT. Translating it yields CTSSQGRGRTNTEAFF.

This clone was recorded only once. This sequence joins TRBV6-5 and TRBJ1-6, with TRBD1 matching 9 bases. Trimming at V came to 7 bases and at J to 9 bases, leaving 7 bases not matched to a gene. This CDR3 is 14 amino acids long. Per germline, CDR1 MNHEY and CDR2 SVGAGI. The DNA of the CDR3 is TGTGCCAGCACTATGACAGGGGGTCTTTCACCCCTCCACTTT. Translation gives CASTMTGGLSPLHF.